This note documents a single TCR beta chain sequence. The target antigen is unknown. V lost 0 bases, J lost 5 bases, and 8 bases stayed unmatched. The CDR3 is 16 amino acids. Germline loops: CDR1 SGHDT, CDR2 YYEEEE. This table comes from immunoSEQ multiplex PCR, and its TCRdb copy is limited to in-frame clones, with some not included. The data hold about 110,000 clones, with 95% observed a single time. The data are from a study of cytomegalovirus exposure and HLA in healthy donors. Study results and limitations: Among the CMV-associated chains, three were confirmed in vitro as specific for CMV antigens. The tendency of first-cohort TCR clusters to co-occur in the roughly 130 validation repertoires emerged from a later analysis.

J is TRBJ2-7 and V is TRBV5-6, with 10 nucleotides matching TRBD1. This clonotype was obtained from a woman younger than 30 in good health and CMV-seronegative. Sequencing was done on a sample of PBMCs. CDR3: CASSLEPGQGIHEQYF. The CDR3 DNA reads TGTGCCAGCAGCTTGGAACCGGGACAGGGGATCCACGAGCAGTACTTC.